This section outlines one T cell receptor (beta chain) sequence together with its context. Its matching antigen is unknown. V was clipped by 4 bases and J by 5 bases, with 19 bases between them. Looked up from germline, CDR1 is SGHTS and CDR2 is YDEGEE. CDR3 size: 15 residues. This sample is part of a study of cytomegalovirus exposure and HLA in healthy donors. Study overall: There were around 100 million unique TCR beta sequences, drawn from around 180 million T cells, in an earlier analysis.

The PCR contained 60 Vbeta and 13 Jbeta primers. The data were produced by immunoSEQ multiplex PCR, yet TCRdb's version contains in-frame clones alone and is incomplete. In the table there are about 170,000 clones, about 80% of which are singletons. Study observations and caveats: Other equally common chains were less clonally expanded than HLA-associated TCR beta chains, a later analysis showed. In vitro work confirmed that a few CMV-associated chains recognize CMV antigens. Among TCR beta chains, those listed as cytomegalovirus-associated numbered about 160.

The sample was PBMCs. The chain uses TRBV5-8 and TRBJ2-7; a possible D gene is TRBD1 (6 bases). This receptor was taken from a female donor in good health and CMV-seronegative. The CDR3 nucleotides read TGTGCCAGCAGCCTGGGGGCGACAGGCCCCCACGAGCAGTACTTC. Amino acids: CASSLGATGPHEQYF. Full variable domain (rest looked up from reference TRBV5-8 and TRBJ2-7): EAGVTQSPTHLIKTRGQQATLRCSPISGHTSVYWYQQALGLGLQFLLWYDEGEERNRGNFPPRFSGRQFPNYSSELNVNALELEDSALYLCASSLGATGPHEQYFGPGTRLTVT.